The 18 T cell receptor beta chains given below trace back to one sample, sequenced in a study of T cell responses to AZD1222 COVID-19 vaccine. This table comes from immunoSEQ multiplex PCR, and its TCRdb copy is limited to in-frame clones, with some not included. The data contain approximately 150,000 clones, roughly nine tenths of them singletons. The source material was peripheral blood, sampled 28 days after the second AZD1222 dose. The source is an adult who received the AZD1222 COVID-19 vaccine.

The V call is TRBV4-1, the J call TRBJ1-1; no reliable D call. Germline V gene lookup returns CDR1 MGHRA and CDR2 YSYEKL. Trimming pared 0 bases from V and 1 base from J, leaving 12 bases between. The CDR3 loop spans 16 amino acids. The CDR3 bases are TGCGCCAGCAGCCAAGATCGCCGGCGGGGGAACACTGAAGCTTTCTTT. It codes for CASSQDRRRGNTEAFF.

The chain is built from TRBV18 and TRBJ2-7; D unclear. Trimming left V 3 bases short and J 7 bases short, with 10 bases between. The CDR3 has 12 amino acids. The germline V gene has CDR1 KGHSH and CDR2 LQKENI. This CDR3 reads CASSPASPEQYF. The CDR3 DNA is TGTGCCAGCTCACCCGCGAGCCCGGAGCAGTACTTC.

This clone was counted between two and nine times. The rearrangement joins TRBV3-1 (or the pseudogene TRBV3-2) to TRBJ2-7, with 10 bases matching TRBD2. Germline V gene lookup returns CDR1 LGHDT and CDR2 YNNKEL (reference sequence). J gave up 1 base and V 4 bases, and 4 bases lay outside the gene matches. The CDR3 sequence is 15 residues long. The CDR3 is CASSPRAGGSYEQYF. In nucleotides, the CDR3 is TGTGCCAGCAGCCCCCGAGCGGGAGGGTCCTACGAGCAGTACTTC.

V and J are TRBV25-1 and TRBJ2-3; tentatively, D is TRBD1 (5 bases). CDR1 and CDR2 from the germline V gene are MGHDK and SYGVNS. V lost 4 bases and J lost 0, with 11 bases in between. The CDR3 length is 15 residues. CDR3 residues: CASSGPRVSTDTQYF. CDR3 in DNA: TGTGCCAGCAGTGGCCCCAGGGTGAGCACAGATACGCAGTATTTT.

The chain is built from TRBV14 and TRBJ2-3; D gene unclear. The V and J ends lost 4 bases and 2 bases respectively, with 4 bases between them. The CDR3 is made up of 12 amino acids. CDR1 and CDR2 from the germline V gene are SGHDN and FVKESK. CDR3 amino acids: CASSRPTDTQYF. CDR3 nucleotides: TGTGCCAGCAGCCGACCCACAGATACGCAGTATTTT.

This chain connects TRBV7-2 to TRBJ1-2; D gene unclear. The CDR3 consists of 14 residues. Trimming shortened V by 5 bases and J by 2 bases, and 12 bases separated the two germline ends. CDR1 and CDR2 (germline): SGHTA, FQGNSA. The CDR3 bases are TGTGCCAGCAGCCCAAACGGAGGAAACTATGGCTACACCTTC. Translating it yields CASSPNGGNYGYTF.

CDR3 protein: CASSQAGGQEETQYF. CDR3 DNA: TGCGCCAGCAGCCAAGCCGGGGGCCAAGAAGAGACCCAGTACTTC. The chain couples TRBV4-3 to TRBJ2-5, with D tentatively TRBD1 or TRBD2 (6 bases each). The CDR3 sequence is 15 residues long. V lost 1 base and J 3 bases, leaving 12 bases between the germline ends. The germline V gene has CDR1 LGHNA and CDR2 YSLEER.

The chain is built from TRBV18 and TRBJ1-2, with D uncertain. Germline V CDR1 and CDR2: KGHSH, LQKENI. Trimming cost V 8 bases and J 5 bases, with 24 bases left between them. The CDR3 sequence is 16 residues long. For the CDR3, the DNA is TGTGCCAGCGCCGAACTTACAGTAGGGTCGCTATATGGCTACACCTTC. Its translation: CASAELTVGSLYGYTF.

The chain carries TRBV4-3 and TRBJ2-3; 11 nucleotides agree with TRBD2. This CDR3 is 17 amino acids long. V shed 2 bases, J shed 3 bases, and the junction held 7 bases outside the gene matches. Germline CDR1 reads LGHNA; CDR2 reads YSLEER. The DNA of the CDR3 is TGCGCCAGCAGCCAACACCTTAGCGGGGGGGCGACAGATACGCAGTATTTT. This encodes CASSQHLSGGATDTQYF.

The V and J genes are TRBV19 and TRBJ2-1; 7 bases align to TRBD2. Per the germline V gene, CDR1 is LNHDA and CDR2 is SQIVND (reference sequence). The ends lost 7 bases at V and 6 bases at J; junction bases unmatched: 9. The CDR3 runs 14 residues. The CDR3 DNA follows: TGTGCCAGTACTCCAGTGGGGGGGAGCAATGAGCAGTTCTTC. Translating gives CASTPVGGSNEQFF.

CDR3 loop: CASSLTLGEQYF. The DNA for the CDR3 is TGTGCCAGCAGTTTAACCCTTGGTGAGCAGTACTTC. The genes are TRBV28 and TRBJ2-7; no definite D call. Germline values: CDR1 MDHEN, CDR2 SYDVKM. This CDR3 has 12 amino acids. The V end lost 2 bases, the J end lost 7 bases, and 9 bases lay between the germline ends.

Only one count was recorded for this clone. The CDR3, as DNA: TGCGCCAGCAGCTTGGTATACACTGAAGGGGAGCTGTTTTTT. This gives the protein CASSLVYTEGELFF. V and J are TRBV5-1 and TRBJ2-2; no clear D gene. V lost 0 bases and J lost 8, with 11 bases in between. The CDR3 length is 14 residues. Germline loops: CDR1 SGHRS, CDR2 YFSETQ.

This clone was found a few times. The V call is TRBV11-1, the J call TRBJ1-2; unclear D gene. Germline V gene sequence: CDR1 SGHAT, CDR2 FQDESV (reference sequence). Trimming pared 3 bases from V and 10 bases from J, leaving 18 bases between. CDR3 length: 14 residues. The CDR3, as DNA: TGTGCCAGCAGCTTGACAACCGGGTCCCAAGACTACACCTTC. Its protein is CASSLTTGSQDYTF.

The chain employs TRBV6-1 and TRBJ1-4; the match to TRBD1 covers 8 bases. CDR1 MNHNS and CDR2 SASEGT come from the germline V gene. Trimming at V came to 3 bases and at J to 5 bases, leaving 2 bases not matched to a gene. The CDR3 totals 14 residues. The CDR3 DNA follows: TGTGCCAGCAGTGATCGGACAGGGAATGAAAAACTGTTTTTT. As protein: CASSDRTGNEKLFF.

The chain recombines TRBV19 with TRBJ1-2; D might be TRBD1 (5 bases). V was clipped by 10 bases and J by 5 bases, with 11 bases between them. The CDR3 totals 11 residues. The germline V gene has CDR1 LNHDA and CDR2 SQIVND (reference sequence). The CDR3 sequence: CATPGPYGYTF. The CDR3 coding sequence is TGTGCCACCCCGGGACCTTATGGCTACACCTTC.

The chain combines TRBV7-9 with TRBJ2-7; 7 bases map to TRBD1. CDR1 is SEHNR, CDR2 FQNEAQ, per germline (reference sequence). V shed 2 bases and J 3 bases; nucleotides not matched to a gene: 4. There are 14 residues in the CDR3. The CDR3 reads CASSLTGAIYEQYF. CDR3 coding DNA: TGTGCCAGCAGCTTAACAGGGGCGATCTACGAGCAGTACTTC.

The CDR3 region is CAISEQVPAGGRTGELFF. CDR3 DNA: TGTGCCATCAGTGAGCAAGTCCCCGCGGGAGGGCGAACCGGGGAGCTGTTTTTT. This chain connects TRBV10-3 to TRBJ2-2; 9 bases match TRBD2. The germline CDR1 and CDR2 sequences are ENHRY and SYGVKD. Losses at the gene ends were 2 bases for V and 5 bases for J; bases not matched to a gene: 12. The CDR3 is 18 amino acids.

V and J are TRBV2 and TRBJ2-7; weak D call: TRBD1 (5 bases). Germline V gives CDR1 SNHLY, CDR2 FYNNEI. The length of the CDR3 is 14 residues. Trimming left V 7 bases short and J 0 bases short, with 13 bases between. The CDR3 bases are TGTGCCAGCACTGTGGTTAGGGGCTCCTACGAGCAGTACTTC. It codes for CASTVVRGSYEQYF.